This T cell receptor (beta chain) emerged from a study of radiotherapy plus CTLA-4 blockade in lung cancer. Enrolled patients, whose metastatic non-small-cell lung cancer was chemo-refractory, received focal radiation plus CTLA-4 blockade with ipilimumab. From germline, CDR1 is DFQATT and CDR2 SNEGSKA (reference sequence). The CDR3 covers 11 residues. V lost 5 bases and J lost 6, with 9 bases in between. Clones were read by immunoSEQ multiplex PCR, and TCRdb kept only the in-frame ones, dropping some. The table records 58,000 or so clones, around 79% of them present only once. The V call is TRBV20-1, the J call TRBJ2-3; unclear D gene. Sequences were derived from peripheral blood, sampled from a patient treated with radiotherapy plus ipilimumab. The sequence came from a human donor with non-small cell lung cancer who had a complete response to radiotherapy plus ipilimumab. The CDR3 here is CSALPVDTQYF. The CDR3 region has the DNA TGCAGTGCTCTCCCCGTGGATACGCAGTATTTT.